Listed here are 30 T cell receptor beta chains from one sample, sequenced in a study of monozygotic twins with inflammatory bowel disease. TCRdb reprocessed the 5' RACE reads and keeps a single row for each CDR3 protein, giving no DNA. This specimen shows approximately 400,000 distinct CDR3 sequences; the ten leading clones hold 2% to 3%. Sequences were obtained from blood. The receptors here all came from a human donor with ulcerative colitis or Crohn's disease, or a healthy co-twin of an affected twin (not recorded which).

This chain connects TRBV5-4 to TRBJ2-2; absent DNA, TCRdb's TRBD1 call cannot be checked. This CDR3 comprises 17 residues. Per germline, CDR1 SGHNT and CDR2 YYREEE (reference sequence). The CDR3: CASSLAGGPFNTGELFF.

The gene calls are TRBV10-3 and TRBJ2-3; TCRdb outputs TRBD1, but without DNA this stays unchecked. Per the germline V gene, CDR1 is ENHRY and CDR2 is SYGVKD. This CDR3 region has 16 residues. The CDR3: CAISDSGTGGTDTQYF.

The J gene is TRBJ1-2, the V gene TRBV5-5; without DNA, the TCRdb call of TRBD1 cannot be checked. Per the germline V gene, CDR1 is SGHKS and CDR2 is YYEKEE (reference sequence). The CDR3 has 14 amino acids. CDR3 protein: CASSLGGVNYGYTF.

The V and J genes are TRBV7-9 and TRBJ2-3; the TCRdb D gene call, TRBD1, has no DNA to confirm it. This CDR3 spans 15 amino acids. Germline V lookup: CDR1 SEHNR, CDR2 FQNEAQ (reference sequence). CDR3 protein: CASSFRQASTDTQYF.

V and J are TRBV5-6 and TRBJ1-1. This CDR3 is built from 16 residues. Germline CDR1 reads SGHDT; CDR2 reads YYEEEE. This CDR3 reads CASSTTGTVSRTEAFF.

The J gene is TRBJ1-2, the V gene TRBV6-2 or TRBV6-3. The germline gives CDR1 MNHEY, CDR2 SVGEGT. The CDR3 has 14 residues. The CDR3 protein is CASSPGLLRIGCTF.

This chain uses TRBV4-1 with TRBJ2-7; the TCRdb call, TRBD1, lacks DNA for checking. Germline CDR1 and CDR2: MGHRA and YSYEKL. The CDR3 is made up of 15 amino acids. CDR3 sequence: CASSPRQGKNYEQYF.

V gene TRBV20-1 combines with J gene TRBJ2-1. The CDR3 spans 15 residues. From germline, CDR1 is DFQATT and CDR2 SNEGSKA (reference sequence). This CDR3 is CSASPTTDSYNEQFF.

V usage is TRBV30 and J usage is TRBJ2-7; the D call of TRBD1 rests on TCRdb alone, since no DNA is present to check it. The germline V gene has CDR1 GTSNPN and CDR2 SVGIG (reference sequence). The CDR3 consists of 14 residues. CDR3 sequence reads: CAWSGALISYEQYF. Supplemented by reference TRBV30 and TRBJ2-7, the full variable domain reads SQTIHQWPATLVQPVGSPLSLECTVEGTSNPNLYWYRQAAGRGLQLLFYSVGIGQISSEVPQNLSASRPQDRQFILSSKKLLLSDSGFYLCAWSGALISYEQYFGPGTRLTVT.

The rearrangement links TRBV29-1 to TRBJ2-3; the TCRdb D gene call, TRBD1, has no DNA to confirm it. The CDR3 has 14 residues. Germline V gene sequence: CDR1 SQVTM, CDR2 ANQGSEA. The CDR3 region is CSVAGVRVADTQYF.

The chain combines TRBV6-5 with TRBJ1-2; TCRdb outputs TRBD1, but without DNA this stays unchecked. Germline lookup yields CDR1 MNHEY and CDR2 SVGAGI. There are 15 residues in the CDR3. The CDR3 sequence: CASSYQTGHYYGYTF.

The chain links TRBV20-1 to TRBJ2-1; absent DNA, TCRdb's TRBD2 call cannot be checked. The length of the CDR3 is 12 residues. The germline V gene encodes CDR1 DFQATT and CDR2 SNEGSKA (reference sequence). CDR3 sequence: CRGLAGPNEQFF.

J is TRBJ2-7 and V is TRBV4-1. Germline assignment: CDR1 MGHRA and CDR2 YSYEKL. The CDR3 runs to 13 residues. CDR3 sequence reads: CASSQGWDYEQYF.

This chain links TRBV9 with TRBJ2-1; TCRdb's assignment of TRBD1 cannot be checked, as there is no DNA. This CDR3 region has 16 residues. The V gene's germline CDR1 is SGDLS and CDR2 YYNGEE. CDR3 protein: CASSSPLEGGNNEQFF. The full variable domain, in which reference TRBV9 and TRBJ2-1 provide the parts outside the CDR3, is DSGVTQTPKHLITATGQRVTLRCSPRSGDLSVYWYQQSLDQGLQFLIQYYNGEERAKGNILERFSAQQFPDLHSELNLSSLELGDSALYFCASSSPLEGGNNEQFFGPGTRLTVL.

J is TRBJ2-1 and V is TRBV13; TCRdb names TRBD1, which stays unverified in the absence of DNA. Germline loops: CDR1 PRHDT, CDR2 FYEKMQ (reference sequence). The CDR3 spans 16 residues. This CDR3 is CASSREDRGWANEQFF.

The genes are TRBV6-1 and TRBJ1-4; no DNA is available, so the TRBD1 call from TCRdb remains unchecked. Germline CDR1 MNHNS, CDR2 SASEGT. CDR3 length: 15 amino acids. The CDR3 sequence is CASREGTGGFEKLFF.

J is TRBJ2-5 and V is TRBV7-2; TCRdb's D gene call, TRBD1, goes unchecked for lack of DNA. Germline V gene sequence: CDR1 SGHTA, CDR2 FQGNSA. The CDR3 sequence is 15 residues long. CDR3 amino acids: CASSLAGSGRETQYF.

CDR3 loop: CASSAVYRDRVSNEKLFF. The rearrangement joins TRBV5-5 to TRBJ1-4; the TRBD1 assignment by TCRdb is unverifiable without DNA. The CDR3 runs to 18 residues. The germline V gene encodes CDR1 SGHKS and CDR2 YYEKEE (reference sequence).

J is TRBJ2-1 and V is TRBV5-4; TCRdb returns TRBD1, unconfirmable since there is no DNA. Germline-derived CDR1 and CDR2 are SGHNT and YYREEE (reference sequence). The length of the CDR3 is 12 residues. The CDR3 loop reads CASSQGQPVQFF.

The CDR3 protein is CASSPGQGPATNEKLFF. This chain connects TRBV7-9 to TRBJ1-4; the TCRdb call, TRBD1, lacks DNA for checking. This CDR3 region has 17 residues. Germline V gene lookup returns CDR1 SEHNR and CDR2 FQNEAQ (reference sequence).

V and J are TRBV3-1 and TRBJ2-7; TCRdb designates TRBD1, a call that cannot be tested without DNA. The CDR3 spans 13 residues. Germline values: CDR1 LGHDT, CDR2 YNNKEL (reference sequence). CDR3 region: CASGTGVSYEQYF.

The chain recombines TRBV6-2 or TRBV6-3 with TRBJ2-1. The CDR3 is 12 residues long. Germline V gene lookup returns CDR1 MNHEY and CDR2 SVGEGT. The CDR3: CASGQALNEQFF.

This chain connects TRBV25-1 to TRBJ2-7; there is no DNA to check the TCRdb D call of TRBD1. The CDR3 has 15 amino acids. Germline lookup yields CDR1 MGHDK and CDR2 SYGVNS. CDR3: CASSVGKGIRYEQYF.

The V call is TRBV19, the J call TRBJ2-3; the TRBD2 assignment by TCRdb is unverifiable without DNA. In germline, CDR1 is LNHDA, CDR2 SQIVND (reference sequence). The CDR3 runs 16 residues. The CDR3 protein is CATSRKGGPILDTQYF.

This chain joins TRBV11-2 and TRBJ1-5; TCRdb's D call of TRBD1 is untestable without DNA. Germline V gene lookup returns CDR1 SGHAT and CDR2 FQNNGV. The length of the CDR3 is 18 residues. CDR3: CASSRRGGTVNSNQPQHF.

This rearrangement joins TRBV5-5 to TRBJ2-3. CDR1 and CDR2 (germline): SGHKS, YYEKEE (reference sequence). The CDR3 is 16 amino acids. CDR3: CASSLRFRTSTDTQYF.

The rearrangement uses TRBV3-1 and TRBJ2-2; TCRdb proposes TRBD2, but this gene call is untestable without DNA. CDR1 and CDR2 from the germline V gene are LGHDT and YNNKEL (reference sequence). The CDR3 covers 17 residues. The chain's CDR3 is CASSQEWAVQNTGELFF.

The rearrangement joins TRBV12-5 to TRBJ1-1; TCRdb designates TRBD1, a call that cannot be tested without DNA. The germline gives CDR1 LGHNT, CDR2 FRNRAP. The CDR3 length is 14 residues. CDR3 protein: CASGTGTGNTEAFF.

V gene TRBV7-9 combines with J gene TRBJ2-3; TCRdb gives TRBD1 as the D gene, but with no DNA this cannot be confirmed. This CDR3 region has 14 residues. CDR1 and CDR2 (germline): SEHNR, FQNEAQ (reference sequence). The CDR3 sequence is CASSLAGTTDTQYF.

CDR3 amino acids: CASSPMGSDRAVSGNTIYF. This chain uses TRBV18 with TRBJ1-3; the D call from TCRdb, TRBD1, cannot be confirmed without DNA. This CDR3 has 19 amino acids. Germline CDR1 KGHSH, CDR2 LQKENI.